This T cell receptor beta chain comes out of a study of sequential checkpoint blockade in melanoma. The treatment was: randomized to nivolumab then ipilimumab (arm A) or the reverse (arm B). Generated by immunoSEQ multiplex PCR, the TCRdb table keeps only in-frame clones and is missing some. The profile shows about 40,000 clones, more than 80% of them singletons. This CDR3 comprises 16 residues. The junction had 8 bases not matched to a gene; V was cut back by 0 bases and J by 4 bases. CDR1 and CDR2 (germline): MGHDK, SYGVNS. The TCR sequence derives from a human donor with melanoma. The source material was CD8+ T cells sorted from blood (inferred from file names), sampled from a patient given nivolumab and ipilimumab in sequence. This sequence joins TRBV25-1 and TRBJ2-5; 7 nucleotides align to TRBD1. The CDR3 DNA reads TGTGCCAGCAGTGAATACGATGTAGGGGGCTTAGAGACCCAGTACTTC. It translates to CASSEYDVGGLETQYF.